These T cell receptor beta chains were read from a single sample in a study of blood T cell repertoires in COVID-19. Measured with immunoSEQ multiplex PCR; TCRdb has only the in-frame clones, and not every one. The sample shows about 250,000 clones, 88% of them seen only once. The sample was peripheral blood. These receptor sequences come from a woman aged 25 to 45 with acute or convalescent COVID-19. Each CDR3 is given with its conserved first and last residue. Fields, in order: J gene, V gene, clone size, D gene, CDR3 protein, CDR3 DNA. A D gene is named only where the DNA matches it firmly. Expanded clones are given a class, and other clones once, few, many or no size at all.

J gene: TRBJ1-3
V gene: TRBV6-6
clone size: -
D gene: -
CDR3 protein: CASSYALRGSGNTIYF
CDR3 DNA: TGTGCCAGCAGTTACGCTCTCAGGGGTTCTGGAAACACCATATATTTT

J gene: TRBJ2-3
V gene: TRBV9
clone size: -
D gene: TRBD1
CDR3 protein: CASRATGVSTDTQYF
CDR3 DNA: TGTGCCAGCAGAGCTACAGGGGTTAGCACAGATACGCAGTATTTT

J gene: TRBJ1-4
V gene: TRBV24-1
clone size: -
D gene: -
CDR3 protein: CATSDFADEKLFF
CDR3 DNA: TGTGCCACCAGTGATTTTGCAGATGAAAAACTGTTTTTT

J gene: TRBJ2-7
V gene: TRBV3-1/TRBV3-2
clone size: -
D gene: -
CDR3 protein: CASSQDFQRVEQYF
CDR3 DNA: TGTGCCAGCAGCCAAGATTTTCAACGGGTAGAGCAGTACTTC

J gene: TRBJ1-4
V gene: TRBV18
clone size: -
D gene: TRBD1
CDR3 protein: CASSPQTGANEKLFF
CDR3 DNA: TGTGCCAGCTCACCCCAGACAGGGGCTAATGAAAAACTGTTTTTT

J gene: TRBJ2-7
V gene: TRBV29-1
clone size: -
D gene: TRBD2
CDR3 protein: CSVGSGRNEQYF
CDR3 DNA: TGCAGCGTTGGAAGCGGGAGGAACGAGCAGTACTTC

J gene: TRBJ1-1
V gene: TRBV7-9
clone size: few
D gene: TRBD1
CDR3 protein: CASSLFLTGERWF
CDR3 DNA: TGTGCCAGCAGCTTATTCCTAACAGGGGAGCGTTGGTTT

J gene: TRBJ2-3
V gene: TRBV5-4
clone size: -
D gene: TRBD2
CDR3 protein: CASSLGLAGDTQYF
CDR3 DNA: TGTGCCAGCAGCTTGGGACTAGCGGGTGATACGCAGTATTTT

J gene: TRBJ1-5
V gene: TRBV6-2/TRBV6-3
clone size: -
D gene: TRBD1
CDR3 protein: CASSPGQEGVSQPQHF
CDR3 DNA: TGTGCCAGCAGCCCCGGACAGGAGGGGGTTAGTCAGCCCCAGCATTTT

J gene: TRBJ1-2
V gene: TRBV14
clone size: medium-sized
D gene: -
CDR3 protein: CASSPRQYLYGYTF
CDR3 DNA: TGTGCCAGCAGCCCCCGACAGTACCTCTATGGCTACACCTTC

J gene: TRBJ2-5
V gene: TRBV3-1/TRBV3-2
clone size: -
D gene: TRBD2
CDR3 protein: CASSQGPGRGETQYF
CDR3 DNA: TGTGCCAGCAGCCAAGGACCAGGGAGGGGAGAGACCCAGTACTTC

J gene: TRBJ2-1
V gene: TRBV14
clone size: -
D gene: TRBD2
CDR3 protein: CASSQDWREGRDEQFF
CDR3 DNA: TGTGCCAGCAGCCAAGATTGGCGGGAGGGCCGTGATGAGCAGTTCTTC

J gene: TRBJ1-5
V gene: TRBV19
clone size: -
D gene: -
CDR3 protein: CATNRGNQPQHF
CDR3 DNA: TGTGCCACCAACAGGGGCAATCAGCCCCAGCATTTT

J gene: TRBJ1-2
V gene: TRBV11-2
clone size: -
D gene: TRBD1
CDR3 protein: CASSLLVGIWQGAFGYTF
CDR3 DNA: TGTGCCAGCAGCTTATTAGTGGGGATTTGGCAGGGGGCTTTTGGCTACACCTTC

J gene: TRBJ1-5
V gene: TRBV10-1
clone size: -
D gene: -
CDR3 protein: CASNLRGSNQPQHF
CDR3 DNA: TGCGCCAGCAACCTCAGGGGAAGCAATCAGCCCCAGCATTTT

J gene: TRBJ2-1
V gene: TRBV10-3
clone size: -
D gene: TRBD2
CDR3 protein: CAISESSQRERNEQFF
CDR3 DNA: TGTGCCATCAGTGAGTCATCCCAGCGGGAGAGGAATGAGCAGTTCTTC

J gene: TRBJ2-7
V gene: TRBV7-9
clone size: -
D gene: TRBD2
CDR3 protein: CASSLSGTREQYF
CDR3 DNA: TGTGCCAGCAGCCTTAGCGGGACTAGGGAGCAGTACTTC

J gene: TRBJ1-4
V gene: TRBV25-1
clone size: -
D gene: TRBD1
CDR3 protein: CASSEFSDRFNEKLFF
CDR3 DNA: TGTGCCAGCAGTGAATTTTCGGACAGGTTTAATGAAAAACTGTTTTTT

J gene: TRBJ2-3
V gene: TRBV4-2
clone size: -
D gene: -
CDR3 protein: CASSPQGRGATDTQYF
CDR3 DNA: TGTGCCAGCAGCCCCCAAGGACGGGGGGCCACAGATACGCAGTATTTT

J gene: TRBJ1-3
V gene: TRBV27
clone size: -
D gene: -
CDR3 protein: CASSPHSGNTIYF
CDR3 DNA: TGTGCCAGCAGTCCCCACTCTGGAAACACCATATATTTT

J gene: TRBJ2-7
V gene: TRBV27
clone size: medium-sized
D gene: TRBD1
CDR3 protein: CASSPTQGAGEQYF
CDR3 DNA: TGTGCCAGCAGTCCGACACAGGGGGCAGGCGAGCAGTACTTC

J gene: TRBJ1-1
V gene: TRBV4-3
clone size: -
D gene: -
CDR3 protein: CASSQEVSGVSEAFF
CDR3 DNA: TGCGCCAGCAGCCAAGAGGTCAGCGGGGTCTCTGAAGCTTTCTTT

J gene: TRBJ1-1
V gene: TRBV7-3
clone size: -
D gene: -
CDR3 protein: CASSFGRDTEAFF
CDR3 DNA: TGTGCCAGCAGCTTTGGCAGGGACACTGAAGCTTTCTTT

J gene: TRBJ1-6
V gene: TRBV9
clone size: -
D gene: -
CDR3 protein: CASSVSGENSPLHF
CDR3 DNA: TGTGCCAGCAGCGTATCGGGGGAGAATTCACCCCTCCACTTT

J gene: TRBJ2-5
V gene: TRBV18
clone size: -
D gene: -
CDR3 protein: CASSPPIAGLGGTQYF
CDR3 DNA: TGTGCCAGCTCACCACCGATCGCAGGGCTCGGGGGGACCCAGTACTTC

J gene: TRBJ2-7
V gene: TRBV7-3
clone size: -
D gene: -
CDR3 protein: CASSSDLSGTYEQYF
CDR3 DNA: TGTGCCAGCAGCTCAGACCTTAGCGGAACCTACGAGCAGTACTTC

J gene: TRBJ1-2
V gene: TRBV10-1
clone size: few
D gene: -
CDR3 protein: CASNSGNSGYTF
CDR3 DNA: TGCGCCAGCAACTCAGGGAATTCTGGCTACACCTTC

J gene: TRBJ2-1
V gene: TRBV6-5
clone size: -
D gene: TRBD2
CDR3 protein: CASSYTLADAYNEQFF
CDR3 DNA: TGTGCCAGCAGTTACACACTAGCGGACGCTTACAATGAGCAGTTCTTC

J gene: TRBJ2-5
V gene: TRBV4-3
clone size: -
D gene: -
CDR3 protein: CASSRKRQETQYF
CDR3 DNA: TGCGCCAGCAGCCGAAAGCGGCAAGAGACCCAGTACTTC

J gene: TRBJ1-6
V gene: TRBV30
clone size: -
D gene: -
CDR3 protein: CAWGGGSPLHF
CDR3 DNA: TGTGCCTGGGGGGGAGGTTCACCCCTCCACTTT

J gene: TRBJ1-3
V gene: TRBV3-1/TRBV3-2
clone size: -
D gene: TRBD1
CDR3 protein: CASSQDESLSGTGGYHSGNTIYF
CDR3 DNA: TGTGCCAGCAGCCAAGATGAAAGTTTGTCCGGGACAGGGGGATACCACTCTGGAAACACCATATATTTT

J gene: TRBJ1-2
V gene: TRBV5-4
clone size: -
D gene: TRBD1
CDR3 protein: CASSRTGTEGYGYTF
CDR3 DNA: TGTGCCAGCAGCCGGACCGGGACAGAAGGCTATGGCTACACCTTC

J gene: TRBJ1-5
V gene: TRBV27
clone size: -
D gene: -
CDR3 protein: CAAGTPFSNQPQHF
CDR3 DNA: TGTGCCGCAGGGACACCCTTTAGCAATCAGCCCCAGCATTTT

J gene: TRBJ2-7
V gene: TRBV19
clone size: once
D gene: -
CDR3 protein: CASSITTGVSSYEQYF
CDR3 DNA: TGTGCCAGTAGTATAACAACCGGGGTGAGCTCCTACGAGCAGTACTTC

J gene: TRBJ1-5
V gene: TRBV27
clone size: -
D gene: TRBD1
CDR3 protein: CASSPPGQGSNQPQHF
CDR3 DNA: TGTGCCAGCAGTCCTCCGGGACAGGGCTCCAATCAGCCCCAGCATTTT

J gene: TRBJ1-4
V gene: TRBV4-3
clone size: few
D gene: -
CDR3 protein: CASSQSTGLELFF
CDR3 DNA: TGCGCCAGCAGCCAGTCGACAGGACTCGAACTGTTTTTT

J gene: TRBJ2-7
V gene: TRBV6-1
clone size: few
D gene: -
CDR3 protein: CASSGNRDGRTYEQYF
CDR3 DNA: TGTGCCAGCAGTGGCAACCGGGACGGGAGAACCTACGAGCAGTACTTC

J gene: TRBJ2-1
V gene: TRBV30
clone size: -
D gene: -
CDR3 protein: CAWGLGSQQFF
CDR3 DNA: TGTGCCTGGGGCCTCGGGTCTCAGCAGTTCTTC

J gene: TRBJ2-2
V gene: TRBV30
clone size: -
D gene: TRBD2
CDR3 protein: CAWSPGVSGRAHGELFF
CDR3 DNA: TGTGCCTGGAGCCCCGGGGTCAGCGGGAGGGCCCACGGGGAGCTGTTTTTT

J gene: TRBJ1-2
V gene: TRBV7-9
clone size: -
D gene: -
CDR3 protein: CASSSGDTPFSGYTF
CDR3 DNA: TGTGCCAGCAGTAGTGGGGACACTCCTTTTAGTGGCTACACCTTC

J gene: TRBJ2-1
V gene: TRBV9
clone size: once
D gene: TRBD2
CDR3 protein: CASSVKGGTSGSSSYNEQFF
CDR3 DNA: TGTGCCAGCAGCGTGAAGGGTGGGACTAGCGGGAGTAGCTCCTACAATGAGCAGTTCTTC

J gene: TRBJ2-2
V gene: TRBV9
clone size: -
D gene: TRBD2
CDR3 protein: CASSVGLAGLVGELFF
CDR3 DNA: TGTGCCAGCAGCGTCGGACTAGCGGGATTGGTCGGGGAGCTGTTTTTT

J gene: TRBJ2-7
V gene: TRBV13
clone size: -
D gene: -
CDR3 protein: CASSPSAEGPYEQYF
CDR3 DNA: TGTGCCAGCAGCCCCTCGGCGGAGGGACCCTACGAGCAGTACTTC

J gene: TRBJ2-7
V gene: TRBV30
clone size: once
D gene: TRBD1
CDR3 protein: CAWSETGGPYEQYF
CDR3 DNA: TGTGCCTGGAGTGAGACAGGGGGGCCCTACGAGCAGTACTTC

J gene: TRBJ2-7
V gene: TRBV5-4
clone size: -
D gene: TRBD2
CDR3 protein: CASSAAGLASYEQYF
CDR3 DNA: TGTGCCAGCAGCGCAGCCGGACTAGCGTCTTACGAGCAGTACTTC

J gene: TRBJ1-2
V gene: TRBV5-3
clone size: -
D gene: TRBD1
CDR3 protein: CARSFTGGAGYGYTF
CDR3 DNA: TGTGCCAGAAGCTTTACAGGGGGCGCCGGCTATGGCTACACCTTC

J gene: TRBJ1-1
V gene: TRBV19
clone size: few
D gene: -
CDR3 protein: CASSPREGSTKAFF
CDR3 DNA: TGTGCCAGTAGTCCTCGGGAGGGCTCGACGAAAGCTTTCTTT

J gene: TRBJ1-5
V gene: TRBV28
clone size: -
D gene: -
CDR3 protein: CASREGDNQPQHF
CDR3 DNA: TGTGCCAGCCGAGAGGGGGACAATCAGCCCCAGCATTTT

J gene: TRBJ1-5
V gene: TRBV10-3
clone size: -
D gene: TRBD1
CDR3 protein: CATTGGNQPQHF
CDR3 DNA: TGTGCCACCACAGGGGGCAATCAGCCCCAGCATTTT

J gene: TRBJ2-2
V gene: TRBV25-1
clone size: -
D gene: TRBD1
CDR3 protein: CASSVQGRTGELFF
CDR3 DNA: TGTGCCAGCAGTGTACAGGGGAGAACCGGGGAGCTGTTTTTT

J gene: TRBJ2-2
V gene: TRBV18
clone size: -
D gene: TRBD1
CDR3 protein: CASSLGQLTGELFF
CDR3 DNA: TGTGCCAGCTCGCTGGGACAGCTAACCGGGGAGCTGTTTTTT